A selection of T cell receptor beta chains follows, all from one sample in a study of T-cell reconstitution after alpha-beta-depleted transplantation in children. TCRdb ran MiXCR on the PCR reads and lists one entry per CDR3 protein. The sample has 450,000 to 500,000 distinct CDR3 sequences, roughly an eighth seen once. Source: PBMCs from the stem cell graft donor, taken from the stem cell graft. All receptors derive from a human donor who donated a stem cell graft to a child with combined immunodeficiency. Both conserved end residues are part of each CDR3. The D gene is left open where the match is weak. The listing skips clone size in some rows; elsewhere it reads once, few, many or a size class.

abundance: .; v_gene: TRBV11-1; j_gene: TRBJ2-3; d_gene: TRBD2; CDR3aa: CASSLSASGTNTQYF; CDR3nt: TGTGCCAGCAGCTTATCCGCTAGCGGGACGAATACGCAGTATTTT
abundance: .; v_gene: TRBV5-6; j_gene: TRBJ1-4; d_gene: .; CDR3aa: CASSQGGEKLFF; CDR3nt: TGTGCCAGCAGCCAGGGTGGCGAAAAACTGTTTTTT
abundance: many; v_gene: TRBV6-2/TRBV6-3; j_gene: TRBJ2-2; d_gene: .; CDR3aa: CASASPRQRTGELFF; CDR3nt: TGTGCCAGCGCCTCTCCGCGACAACGGACCGGGGAGCTGTTTTTT
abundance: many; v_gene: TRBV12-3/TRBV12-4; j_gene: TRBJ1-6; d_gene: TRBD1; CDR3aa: CASSRQGYNSPLHF; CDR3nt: TGTGCCAGCAGCCGACAGGGATATAATTCACCCCTCCACTTT
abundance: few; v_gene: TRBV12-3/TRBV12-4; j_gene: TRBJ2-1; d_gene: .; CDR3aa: CASTPGVEQFF; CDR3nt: TGTGCCAGCACCCCCGGGGTTGAGCAGTTCTTC
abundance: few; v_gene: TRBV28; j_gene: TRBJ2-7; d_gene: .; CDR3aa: CASSIDRFSDEQYF; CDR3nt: TGTGCCAGCAGTATCGACAGGTTCTCCGACGAGCAGTACTTC
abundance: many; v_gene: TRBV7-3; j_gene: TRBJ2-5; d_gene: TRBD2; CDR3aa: CASSLTSTSGETQYF; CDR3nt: TGTGCCAGCAGCCTGACCTCGACTAGCGGAGAGACCCAGTACTTC
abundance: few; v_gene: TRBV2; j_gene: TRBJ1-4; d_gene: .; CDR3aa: CASRTGRYNEKLFF; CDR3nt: TGTGCCAGCAGAACGGGTCGATATAATGAAAAACTGTTTTTT
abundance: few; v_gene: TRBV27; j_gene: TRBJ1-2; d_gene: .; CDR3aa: CASSLSGGGYYGYTF; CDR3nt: TGTGCCAGCAGTTTATCGGGTGGGGGGTACTATGGCTACACCTTC
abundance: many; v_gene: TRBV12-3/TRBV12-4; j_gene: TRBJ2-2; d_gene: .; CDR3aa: CAARGDSPELFF; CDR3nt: TGTGCCGCAAGGGGGGATTCCCCGGAGCTGTTTTTT
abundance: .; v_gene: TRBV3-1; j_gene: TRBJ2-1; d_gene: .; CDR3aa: CASSHKRSIVDEQFF; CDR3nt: TGTGCCAGCAGTCACAAGCGGTCCATCGTGGATGAGCAGTTCTTC
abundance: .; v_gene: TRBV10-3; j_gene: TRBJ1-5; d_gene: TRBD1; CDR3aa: CAISEYDRDPHQPQHF; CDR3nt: TGTGCCATCAGTGAGTACGACAGGGACCCCCATCAGCCCCAGCATTTT
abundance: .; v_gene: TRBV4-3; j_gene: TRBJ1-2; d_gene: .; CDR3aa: CASSQEWVGNGGGYTF; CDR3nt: TGCGCCAGCAGCCAAGAGTGGGTCGGGAACGGAGGGGGCTACACCTTC
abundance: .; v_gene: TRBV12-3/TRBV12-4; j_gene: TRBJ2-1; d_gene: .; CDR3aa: CASTLGPVGEWGNEQFF; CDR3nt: TGTGCCAGCACCCTGGGACCCGTGGGGGAGTGGGGGAATGAGCAGTTCTTC
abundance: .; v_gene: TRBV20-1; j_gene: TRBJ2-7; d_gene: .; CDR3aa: CSARGRGPVSYEQYF; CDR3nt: TGCAGTGCTAGAGGCCGGGGGCCGGTCTCCTACGAGCAGTACTTC
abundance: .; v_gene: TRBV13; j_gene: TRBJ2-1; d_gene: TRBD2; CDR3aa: CASCLGPTSGGSSYNEQFF; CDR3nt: TGTGCCAGCTGTTTAGGCCCGACTAGCGGGGGATCCTCCTACAATGAGCAGTTCTTC
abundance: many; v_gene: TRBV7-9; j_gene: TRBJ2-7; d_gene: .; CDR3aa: CASSLRGFEQYF; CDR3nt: TGTGCCAGCAGCTTAAGGGGATTCGAGCAGTACTTC
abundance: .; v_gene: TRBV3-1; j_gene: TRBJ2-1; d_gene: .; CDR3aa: CASSQERERYNEQFF; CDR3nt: TGTGCCAGCAGCCAAGAAAGAGAAAGGTACAATGAGCAGTTCTTC
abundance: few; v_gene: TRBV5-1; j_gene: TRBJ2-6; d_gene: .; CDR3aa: CASRTESGANVLTF; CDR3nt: TGCGCCAGCAGGACTGAGTCTGGGGCCAACGTCCTGACTTTC
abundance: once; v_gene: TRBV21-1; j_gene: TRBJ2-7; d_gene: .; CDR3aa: CAMALGPLCEQYF; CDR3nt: TGTGCCATGGCCCTCGGGCCCCTCTGCGAGCAGTACTTC
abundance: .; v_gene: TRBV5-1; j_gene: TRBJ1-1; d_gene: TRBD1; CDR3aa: CASSPRDSTRNTEAFF; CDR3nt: TGCGCCAGCAGCCCCAGGGACAGCACTCGGAACACTGAAGCTTTCTTT
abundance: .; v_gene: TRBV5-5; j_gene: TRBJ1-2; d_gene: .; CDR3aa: CASSLAARVYGYTF; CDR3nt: TGTGCCAGCAGCTTGGCCGCCCGGGTCTATGGCTACACCTTC
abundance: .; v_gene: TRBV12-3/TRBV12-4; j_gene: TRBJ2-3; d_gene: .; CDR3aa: CASRSQADTQYF; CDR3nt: TGTGCCAGCAGAAGCCAAGCGGATACGCAGTATTTT
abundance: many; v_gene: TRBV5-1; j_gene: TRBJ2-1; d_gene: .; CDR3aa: CASSFSYEQFF; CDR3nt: TGCGCCAGCAGCTTTTCGTATGAGCAGTTCTTC
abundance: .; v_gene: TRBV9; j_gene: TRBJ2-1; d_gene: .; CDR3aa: CASSATTLATHEQFF; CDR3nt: TGTGCCAGCAGCGCAACTACTCTAGCGACGCATGAGCAGTTCTTC
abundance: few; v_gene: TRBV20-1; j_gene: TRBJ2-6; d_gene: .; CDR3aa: CSATGANVLTF; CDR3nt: TGCAGTGCTACGGGGGCCAACGTCCTGACTTTC
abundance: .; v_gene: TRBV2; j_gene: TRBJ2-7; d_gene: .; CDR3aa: CASSEASNRVYEQYF; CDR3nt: TGTGCCAGCAGTGAAGCGTCGAACAGGGTGTACGAGCAGTACTTC
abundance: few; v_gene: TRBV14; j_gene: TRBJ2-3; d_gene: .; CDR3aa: CASSQGFGNFLGTDTQYF; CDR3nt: TGTGCCAGCAGCCAAGGTTTCGGGAATTTCCTGGGGACAGATACGCAGTATTTT
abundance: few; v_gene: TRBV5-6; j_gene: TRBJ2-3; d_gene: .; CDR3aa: CASSFTVGSTDTQYF; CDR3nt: TGTGCCAGCAGCTTTACAGTGGGAAGCACAGATACGCAGTATTTT
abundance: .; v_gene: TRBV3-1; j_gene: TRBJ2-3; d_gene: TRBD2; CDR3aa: CASSTSGGRTDTQYF; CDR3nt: TGTGCCAGCAGTACTAGCGGGGGGCGGACAGATACGCAGTATTTT
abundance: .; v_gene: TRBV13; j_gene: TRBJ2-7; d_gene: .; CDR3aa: CASGTGLSTYEQYF; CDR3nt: TGTGCCAGCGGTACGGGACTTTCCACCTACGAGCAGTACTTC
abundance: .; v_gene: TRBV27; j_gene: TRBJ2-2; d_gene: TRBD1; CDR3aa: CASSHPWDRGISGELFF; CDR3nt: TGTGCCAGCAGCCACCCCTGGGACAGGGGGATCTCCGGGGAGCTGTTTTTT
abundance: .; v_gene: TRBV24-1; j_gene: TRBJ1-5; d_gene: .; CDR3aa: CATSDQNQPQHF; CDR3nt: TGTGCCACCAGTGACCAGAATCAGCCCCAGCATTTT